This T cell receptor beta chain is from a study of T cells after yellow fever vaccination. This clonotype has more than one count but fewer than ten. Each CDR3 protein gets one entry after TCRdb re-called the 5' RACE reads with MiXCR. The sample comprises about 400,000 distinct CDR3 sequences, around 6.5% of which are singletons, and 15% rests with the top ten. The V gene end was trimmed by 7 bases and the J gene end by 0 bases; junction bases not matched to a gene: 6. The CDR3 contains 15 residues. This sample comprised PBMCs, obtained 5 days after the yellow fever booster vaccination. This chain uses TRBV12-3 or TRBV12-4 with TRBJ2-3, with TRBD1 matching 8 bases. The receptor's source is a man aged 25-45 years who received the YFV17D yellow fever vaccine. CDR3 in amino acids: CASTEDRVSTDTQYF. CDR3 sequence (DNA): TGTGCCAGCACCGAGGACAGGGTTAGCACAGATACGCAGTATTTT.